This T cell receptor beta chain was identified in a study of OX40 agonist ivuxolimab in advanced cancers. Study-wide context: Those enrolled were approximately 83% male, with a mean age of around 58 years and ages from 23 to 79. Previous treatment with anti-PD-1, anti-PD-L1 or anti-CTLA-4 therapy was allowed; approximately 40% had received some. Broader study findings: On average, a greater number of expanded clones characterised CD8+ T cells relative to CD4+.

As regards this clone: Antigen unknown.

Produced via immunoSEQ multiplex PCR; TCRdb's table is partial and in-frame only. Altogether more than 60,000 clones are present, 89% being singletons, with the ten largest covering 4%. CDR3 length: 15 amino acids. CDR1 is KGHSH and CDR2 is LQKENI in the germline V gene. Trimming took 3 bases from V and 4 from J, leaving 13 bases between them. Sequencing used CD4+ or CD8+ T cells sorted from blood, obtained in a trial of the OX40 agonist ivuxolimab. The receptor's source is an adult with an advanced solid tumor such as melanoma, head and neck, liver or kidney cancer. V usage is TRBV18 and J usage is TRBJ2-1; D uncertain. The CDR3 nucleotides are TGTGCCAGCTCACCCCCCCAGCGCCTTTACAATGAGCAGTTCTTC. It translates to CASSPPQRLYNEQFF.